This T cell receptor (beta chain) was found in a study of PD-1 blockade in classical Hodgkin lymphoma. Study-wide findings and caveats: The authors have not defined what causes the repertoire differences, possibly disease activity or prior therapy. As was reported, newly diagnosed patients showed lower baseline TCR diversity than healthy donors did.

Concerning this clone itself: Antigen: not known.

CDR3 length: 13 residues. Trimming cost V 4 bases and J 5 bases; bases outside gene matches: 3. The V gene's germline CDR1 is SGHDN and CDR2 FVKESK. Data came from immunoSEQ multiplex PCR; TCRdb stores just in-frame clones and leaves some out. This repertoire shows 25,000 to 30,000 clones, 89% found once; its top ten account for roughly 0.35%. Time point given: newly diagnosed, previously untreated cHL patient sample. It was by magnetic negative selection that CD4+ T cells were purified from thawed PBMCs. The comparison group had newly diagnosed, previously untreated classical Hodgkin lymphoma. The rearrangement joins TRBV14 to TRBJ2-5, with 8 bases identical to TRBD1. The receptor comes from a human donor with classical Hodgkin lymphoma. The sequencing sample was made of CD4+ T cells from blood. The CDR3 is CASSPRTGETQYF. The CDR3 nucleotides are TGTGCCAGCAGCCCCCGGACAGGGGAGACCCAGTACTTC. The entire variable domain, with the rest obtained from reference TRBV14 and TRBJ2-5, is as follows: EAGVTQFPSHSVIEKGQTVTLRCDPISGHDNLYWYRRVMGKEIKFLLHFVKESKQDESGMPNNRFLAERTGGTYSTLKVQPAELEDSGVYFCASSPRTGETQYFGPGTRLLVL.